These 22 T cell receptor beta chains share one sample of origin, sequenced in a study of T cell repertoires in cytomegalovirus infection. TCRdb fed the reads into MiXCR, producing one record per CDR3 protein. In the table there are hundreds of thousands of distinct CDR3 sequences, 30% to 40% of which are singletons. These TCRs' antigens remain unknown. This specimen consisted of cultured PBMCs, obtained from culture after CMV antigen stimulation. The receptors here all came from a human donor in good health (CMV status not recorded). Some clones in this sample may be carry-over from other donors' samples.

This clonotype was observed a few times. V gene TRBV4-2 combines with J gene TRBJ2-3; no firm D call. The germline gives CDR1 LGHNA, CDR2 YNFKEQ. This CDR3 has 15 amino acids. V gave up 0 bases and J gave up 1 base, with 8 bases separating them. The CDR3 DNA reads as TGTGCCAGCAGCCAAGAGAGCGTGCGCACAGATACGCAGTATTTT. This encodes CASSQESVRTDTQYF.

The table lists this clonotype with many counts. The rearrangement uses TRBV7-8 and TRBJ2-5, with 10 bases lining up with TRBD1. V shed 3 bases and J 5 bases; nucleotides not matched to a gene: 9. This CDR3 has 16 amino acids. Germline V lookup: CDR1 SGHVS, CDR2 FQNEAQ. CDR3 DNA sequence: TGTGCCAGCAGCTTGGGACAGGGGAGCCTTCTTGAGACCCAGTACTTC. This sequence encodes CASSLGQGSLLETQYF.

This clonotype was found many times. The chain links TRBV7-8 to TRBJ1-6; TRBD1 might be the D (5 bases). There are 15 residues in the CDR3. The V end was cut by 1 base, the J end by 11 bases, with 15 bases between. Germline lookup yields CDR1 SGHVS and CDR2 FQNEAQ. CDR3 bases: TGTGCCAGCAGCTTAGGCGGGACCTGGGCCCCACCCCTCCACTTT. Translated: CASSLGGTWAPPLHF.

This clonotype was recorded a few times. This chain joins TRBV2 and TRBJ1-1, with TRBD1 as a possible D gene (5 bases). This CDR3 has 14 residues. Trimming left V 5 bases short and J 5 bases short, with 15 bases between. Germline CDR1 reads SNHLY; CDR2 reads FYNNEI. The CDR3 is CASSSGTARTEAFF. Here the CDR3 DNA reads TGTGCCAGCAGTTCCGGGACGGCGAGAACTGAAGCTTTCTTT.

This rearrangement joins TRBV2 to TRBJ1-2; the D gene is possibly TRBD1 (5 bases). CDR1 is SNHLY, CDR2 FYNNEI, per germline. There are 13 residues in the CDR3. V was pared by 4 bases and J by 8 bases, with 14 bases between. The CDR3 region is CASSVGADSGYTF. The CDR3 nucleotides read TGTGCCAGCAGTGTTGGGGCAGACAGCGGCTACACCTTC.

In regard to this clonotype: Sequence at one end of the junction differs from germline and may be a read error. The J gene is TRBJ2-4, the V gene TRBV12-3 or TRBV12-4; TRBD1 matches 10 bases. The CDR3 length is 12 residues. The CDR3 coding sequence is TGTGCCAGCAGTTTGGGGGGACAGGGGACCAACTTC. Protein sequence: CASSLGGQGTNF.

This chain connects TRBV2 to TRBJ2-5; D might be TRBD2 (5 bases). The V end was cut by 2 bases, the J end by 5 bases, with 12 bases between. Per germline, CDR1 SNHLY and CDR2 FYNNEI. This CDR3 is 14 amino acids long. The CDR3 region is CASSETRAGETQYF. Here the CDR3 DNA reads TGTGCCAGCAGTGAAACTAGGGCGGGCGAGACCCAGTACTTC. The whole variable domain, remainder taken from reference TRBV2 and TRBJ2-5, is EPEVTQTPSHQVTQMGQEVILRCVPISNHLYFYWYRQILGQKVEFLVSFYNNEISEKSEIFDDQFSVERPDGSNFTLKIRSTKLEDSAMYFCASSETRAGETQYFGPGTRLLVL.

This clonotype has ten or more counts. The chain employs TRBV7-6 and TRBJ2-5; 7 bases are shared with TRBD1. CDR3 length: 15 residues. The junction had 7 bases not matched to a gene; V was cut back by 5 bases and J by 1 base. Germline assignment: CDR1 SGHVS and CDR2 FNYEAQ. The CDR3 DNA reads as TGTGCCAGCAGCCTAACCGGGACAGTCCAAGAGACCCAGTACTTC. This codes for CASSLTGTVQETQYF.

The DNA for the CDR3 is TGTGCCAGCAGCTCCGGACAGGGTTCTAACACTGAAGCTTTCTTT. This translates into CASSSGQGSNTEAFF. This rearrangement joins TRBV11-2 to TRBJ1-1; 8 bases map to TRBD1. V trimming: 4 bases; J trimming: 2 bases; junction bases outside the gene matches: 6. The CDR3 is made up of 15 amino acids. Per germline, CDR1 SGHAT and CDR2 FQNNGV.

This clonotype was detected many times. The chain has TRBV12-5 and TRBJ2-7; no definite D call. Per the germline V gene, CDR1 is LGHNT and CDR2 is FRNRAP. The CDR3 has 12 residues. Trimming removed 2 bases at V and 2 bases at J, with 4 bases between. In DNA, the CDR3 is TGTGCTAGTGGTTTGACTCCCTACGAGCAGTACTTC. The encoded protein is CASGLTPYEQYF.

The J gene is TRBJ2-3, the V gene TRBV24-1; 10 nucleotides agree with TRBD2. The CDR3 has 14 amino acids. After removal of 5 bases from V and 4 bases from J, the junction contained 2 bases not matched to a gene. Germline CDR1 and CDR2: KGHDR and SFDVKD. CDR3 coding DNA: TGTGCCACCAGTGTTGGACTAGCGGCAGATACGCAGTATTTT. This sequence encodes CATSVGLAADTQYF.

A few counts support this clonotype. Here the CDR3 DNA reads TGTGCCAGCAGCTCCCTGCCGGGAGGAATGAATGAGCAGTTCTTC. It encodes CASSSLPGGMNEQFF. J is TRBJ2-1 and V is TRBV11-2; 7 nucleotides agree with TRBD2. The V gene end was trimmed by 4 bases and the J gene end by 7 bases; junction bases not matched to a gene: 10. Germline CDR1 reads SGHAT; CDR2 reads FQNNGV. This CDR3 is 15 amino acids long.

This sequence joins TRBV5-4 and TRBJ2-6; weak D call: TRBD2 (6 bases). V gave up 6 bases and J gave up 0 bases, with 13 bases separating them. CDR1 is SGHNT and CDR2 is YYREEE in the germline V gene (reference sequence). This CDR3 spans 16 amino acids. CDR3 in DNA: TGTGCCAGCAATCCTAGCGCCAACTCTGGGGCCAACGTCCTGACTTTC. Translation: CASNPSANSGANVLTF.

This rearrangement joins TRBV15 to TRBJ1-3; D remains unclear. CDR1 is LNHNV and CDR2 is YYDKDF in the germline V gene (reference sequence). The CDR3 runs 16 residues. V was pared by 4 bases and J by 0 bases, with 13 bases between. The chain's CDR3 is CATSTVVSPSGNTIYF. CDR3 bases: TGTGCCACCAGCACCGTGGTTTCTCCCTCTGGAAACACCATATATTTT.

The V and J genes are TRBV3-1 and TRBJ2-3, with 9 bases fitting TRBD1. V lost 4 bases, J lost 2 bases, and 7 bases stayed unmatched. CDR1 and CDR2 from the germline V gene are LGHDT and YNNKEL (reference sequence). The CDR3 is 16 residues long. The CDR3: CASSRRQGGLTDTQYF. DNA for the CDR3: TGTGCCAGCAGCCGCAGACAGGGGGGCCTCACAGATACGCAGTATTTT.

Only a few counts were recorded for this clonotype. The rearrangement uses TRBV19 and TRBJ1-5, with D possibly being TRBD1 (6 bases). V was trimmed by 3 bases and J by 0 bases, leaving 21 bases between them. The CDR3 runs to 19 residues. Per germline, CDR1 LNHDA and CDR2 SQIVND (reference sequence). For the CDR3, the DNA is TGTGCCAGTAGTATGTGGGGGGGCGGCGGTAGGGGTAGCAATCAGCCCCAGCATTTT. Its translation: CASSMWGGGGRGSNQPQHF. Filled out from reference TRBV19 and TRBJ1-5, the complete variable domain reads DGGITQSPKYLFRKEGQNVTLSCEQNLNHDAMYWYRQDPGQGLRLIYYSQIVNDFQKGDIAEGYSVSREKKESFPLTVTSAQKNPTAFYLCASSMWGGGGRGSNQPQHFGDGTRLSIL.

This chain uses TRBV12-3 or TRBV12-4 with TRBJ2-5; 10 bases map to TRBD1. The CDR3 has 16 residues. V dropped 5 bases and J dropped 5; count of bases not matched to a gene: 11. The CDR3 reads CASSIRQGAMGETQYF. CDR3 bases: TGTGCCAGCAGTATCCGACAGGGGGCGATGGGTGAGACCCAGTACTTC.

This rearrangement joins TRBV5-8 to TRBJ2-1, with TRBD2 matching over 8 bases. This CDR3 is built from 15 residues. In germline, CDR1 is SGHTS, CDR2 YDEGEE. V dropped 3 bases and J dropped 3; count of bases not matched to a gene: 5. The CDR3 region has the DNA TGTGCCAGCAGCTCCCAACTAGCGGACTACAATGAGCAGTTCTTC. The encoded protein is CASSSQLADYNEQFF.

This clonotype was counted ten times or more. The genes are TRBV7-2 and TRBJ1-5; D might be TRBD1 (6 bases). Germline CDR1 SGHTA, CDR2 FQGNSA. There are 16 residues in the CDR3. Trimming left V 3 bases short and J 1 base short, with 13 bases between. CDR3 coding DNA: TGTGCCAGCAGCTTTTCGGGGGCAACCAGCAATCAGCCCCAGCATTTT. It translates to CASSFSGATSNQPQHF.

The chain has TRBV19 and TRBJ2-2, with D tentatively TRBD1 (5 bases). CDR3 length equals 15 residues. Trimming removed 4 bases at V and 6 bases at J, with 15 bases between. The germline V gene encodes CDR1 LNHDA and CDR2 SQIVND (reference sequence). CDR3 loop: CASSTLPQGSGELFF. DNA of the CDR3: TGTGCCAGTAGTACCCTCCCGCAGGGATCCGGGGAGCTGTTTTTT.

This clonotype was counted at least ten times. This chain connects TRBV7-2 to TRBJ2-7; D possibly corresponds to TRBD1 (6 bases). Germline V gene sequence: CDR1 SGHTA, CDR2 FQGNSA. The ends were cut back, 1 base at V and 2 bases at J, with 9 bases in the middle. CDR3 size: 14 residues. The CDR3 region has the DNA TGTGCCAGCAGCTTAGGGGGGCTCACCTACGAGCAGTACTTC. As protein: CASSLGGLTYEQYF.

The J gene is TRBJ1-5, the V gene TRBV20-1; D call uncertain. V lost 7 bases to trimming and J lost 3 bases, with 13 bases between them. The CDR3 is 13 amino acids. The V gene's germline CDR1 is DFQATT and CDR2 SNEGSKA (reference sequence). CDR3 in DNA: TGCAGTGTGGGTGGGCGTATCAATCAGCCCCAGCATTTT. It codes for CSVGGRINQPQHF.